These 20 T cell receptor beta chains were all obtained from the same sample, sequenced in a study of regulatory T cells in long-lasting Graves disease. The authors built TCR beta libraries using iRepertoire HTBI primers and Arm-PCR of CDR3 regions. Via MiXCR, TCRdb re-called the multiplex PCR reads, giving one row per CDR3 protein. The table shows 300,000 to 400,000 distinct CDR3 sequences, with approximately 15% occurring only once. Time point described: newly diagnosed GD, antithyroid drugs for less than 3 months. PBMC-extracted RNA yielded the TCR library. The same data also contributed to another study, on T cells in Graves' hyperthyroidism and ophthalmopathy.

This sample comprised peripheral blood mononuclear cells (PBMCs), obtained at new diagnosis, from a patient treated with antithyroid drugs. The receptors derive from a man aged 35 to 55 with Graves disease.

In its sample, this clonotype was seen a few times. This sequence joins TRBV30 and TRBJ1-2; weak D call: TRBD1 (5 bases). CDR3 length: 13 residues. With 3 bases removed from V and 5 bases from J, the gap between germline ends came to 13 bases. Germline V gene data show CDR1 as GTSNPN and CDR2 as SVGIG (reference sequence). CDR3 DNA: TGTGCCTGGAGGGAAGGGGAAAGGTATGGCTACACCTTC. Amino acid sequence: CAWREGERYGYTF.

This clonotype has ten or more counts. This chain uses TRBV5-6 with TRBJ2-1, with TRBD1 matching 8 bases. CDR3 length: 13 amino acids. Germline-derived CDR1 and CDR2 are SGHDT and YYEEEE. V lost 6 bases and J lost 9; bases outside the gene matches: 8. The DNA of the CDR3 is TGTGCCAGCACCCGACAGGGGATGGGTGAGCAGTTCTTC. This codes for CASTRQGMGEQFF.

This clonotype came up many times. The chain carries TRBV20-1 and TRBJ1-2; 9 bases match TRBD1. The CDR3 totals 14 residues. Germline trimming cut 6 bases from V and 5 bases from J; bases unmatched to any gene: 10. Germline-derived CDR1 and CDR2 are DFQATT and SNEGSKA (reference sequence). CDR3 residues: CSAHSRDRVYGYTF. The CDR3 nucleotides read TGCAGTGCCCACTCCCGGGACAGGGTTTATGGCTACACCTTC.

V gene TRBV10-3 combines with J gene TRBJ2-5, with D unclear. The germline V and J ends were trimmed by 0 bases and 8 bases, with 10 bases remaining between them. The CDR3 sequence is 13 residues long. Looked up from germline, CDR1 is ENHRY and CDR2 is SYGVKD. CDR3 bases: TGTGCCATCAGTGAGTCTGGCAGTCAAACCCAGTACTTC. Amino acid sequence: CAISESGSQTQYF.

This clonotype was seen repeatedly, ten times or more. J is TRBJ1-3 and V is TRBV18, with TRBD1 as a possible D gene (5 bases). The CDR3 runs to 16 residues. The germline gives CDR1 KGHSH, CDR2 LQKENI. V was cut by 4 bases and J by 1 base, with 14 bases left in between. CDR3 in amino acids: CASSLAGHGSGNTIYF. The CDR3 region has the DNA TGTGCCAGCTCACTAGCAGGACATGGGTCTGGAAACACCATATATTTT.

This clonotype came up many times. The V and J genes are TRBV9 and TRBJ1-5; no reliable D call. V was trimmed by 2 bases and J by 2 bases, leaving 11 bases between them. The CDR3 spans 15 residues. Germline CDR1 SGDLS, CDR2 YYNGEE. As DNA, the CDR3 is TGTGCCAGCAGCGTGGCCAATTGGGGCAATCAGCCCCAGCATTTT. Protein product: CASSVANWGNQPQHF.

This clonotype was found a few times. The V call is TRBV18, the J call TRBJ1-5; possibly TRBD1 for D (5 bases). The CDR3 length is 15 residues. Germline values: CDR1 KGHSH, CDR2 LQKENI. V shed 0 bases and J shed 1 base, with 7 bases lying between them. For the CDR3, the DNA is TGTGCCAGCTCACCACCGTGGGGGAGCAATCAGCCCCAGCATTTT. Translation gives CASSPPWGSNQPQHF. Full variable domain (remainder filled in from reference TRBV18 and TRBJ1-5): NAGVMQNPRHLVRRRGQEARLRCSPMKGHSHVYWYRQLPEEGLKFMVYLQKENIIDESGMPKERFSAEFPKEGPSILRIQQVVRGDSAAYFCASSPPWGSNQPQHFGDGTRLSIL.

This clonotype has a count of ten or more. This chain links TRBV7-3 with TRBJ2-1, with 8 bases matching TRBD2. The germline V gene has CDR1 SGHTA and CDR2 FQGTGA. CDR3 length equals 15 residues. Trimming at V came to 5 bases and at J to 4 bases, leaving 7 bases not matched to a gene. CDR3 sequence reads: CASSPTAGGYNEQFF. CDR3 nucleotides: TGTGCCAGCAGCCCCACGGCGGGGGGTTACAATGAGCAGTTCTTC.

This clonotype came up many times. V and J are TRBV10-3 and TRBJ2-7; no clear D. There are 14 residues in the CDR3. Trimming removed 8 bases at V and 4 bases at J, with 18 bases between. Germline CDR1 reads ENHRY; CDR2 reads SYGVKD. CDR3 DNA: TGTGCCATCCAAGCCGGGTCAACCCTTTACGAGCAGTACTTC. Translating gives CAIQAGSTLYEQYF.

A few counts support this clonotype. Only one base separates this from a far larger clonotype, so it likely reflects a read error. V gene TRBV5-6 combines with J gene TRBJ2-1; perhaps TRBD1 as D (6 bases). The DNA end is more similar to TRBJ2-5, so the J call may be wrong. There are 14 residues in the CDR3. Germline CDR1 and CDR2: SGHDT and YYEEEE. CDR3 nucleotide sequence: TGTGCCAGCAGCGGAGGACAGCTCCAAGAGGCCCAGTACTTC. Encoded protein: CASSGGQLQEAQYF.

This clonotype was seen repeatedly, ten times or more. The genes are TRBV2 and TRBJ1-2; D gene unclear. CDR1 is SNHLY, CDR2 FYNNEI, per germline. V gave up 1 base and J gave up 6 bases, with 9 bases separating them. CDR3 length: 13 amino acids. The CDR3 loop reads CASSEVGYDGYTF. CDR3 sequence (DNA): TGTGCCAGCAGTGAAGTGGGTTACGATGGCTACACCTTC.

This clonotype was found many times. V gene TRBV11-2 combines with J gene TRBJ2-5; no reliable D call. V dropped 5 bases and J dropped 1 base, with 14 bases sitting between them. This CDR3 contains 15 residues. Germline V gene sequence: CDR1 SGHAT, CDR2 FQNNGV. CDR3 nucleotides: TGTGCCAGCAGCACCCTAAGGCGGACCCAAGAGACCCAGTACTTC. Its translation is CASSTLRRTQETQYF.

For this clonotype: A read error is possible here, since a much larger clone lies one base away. The CDR3 bases are TGTGCTAGTGGTTTGGCCCGGGACAGTCGGTTGGCAAATACGCAGTATTTT. Protein: CASGLARDSRLANTQYF. V is TRBV12-5 and J is TRBJ2-3; 7 positions agree with TRBD1. The CDR3 sequence is 17 residues long. The germline V gene has CDR1 LGHNT and CDR2 FRNRAP. Losses at the gene ends were 1 base for V and 7 bases for J; bases not matched to a gene: 14.

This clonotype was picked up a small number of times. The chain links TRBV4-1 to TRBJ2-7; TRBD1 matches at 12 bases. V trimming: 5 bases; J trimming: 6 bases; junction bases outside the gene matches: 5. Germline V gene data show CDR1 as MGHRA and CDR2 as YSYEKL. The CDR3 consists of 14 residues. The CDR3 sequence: CASSGGQGAAEQYF. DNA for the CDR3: TGCGCCAGCAGCGGGGGACAGGGGGCGGCCGAGCAGTACTTC.

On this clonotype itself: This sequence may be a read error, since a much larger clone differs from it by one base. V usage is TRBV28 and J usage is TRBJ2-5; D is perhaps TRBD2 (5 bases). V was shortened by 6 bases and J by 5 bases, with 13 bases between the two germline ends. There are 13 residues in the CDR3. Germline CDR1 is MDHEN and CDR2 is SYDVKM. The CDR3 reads CASRRAGRETQYF. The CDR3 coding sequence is TGTGCCAGCAGGCGGGCAGGACGGGAGACCCAGTACTTC.

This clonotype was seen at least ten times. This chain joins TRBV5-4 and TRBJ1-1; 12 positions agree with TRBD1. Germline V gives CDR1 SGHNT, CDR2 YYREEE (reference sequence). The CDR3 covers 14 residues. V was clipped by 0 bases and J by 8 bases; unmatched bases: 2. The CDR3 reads CASSLGDRGLEAFF. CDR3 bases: TGTGCCAGCAGCTTGGGGGACAGGGGGCTCGAAGCTTTCTTT.

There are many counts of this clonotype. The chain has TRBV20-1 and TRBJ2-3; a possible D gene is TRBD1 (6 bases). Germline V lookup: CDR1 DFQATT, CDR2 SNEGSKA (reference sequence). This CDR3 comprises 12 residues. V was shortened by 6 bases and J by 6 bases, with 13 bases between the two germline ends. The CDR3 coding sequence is TGCAGTGCCAAGGACAGCCGGGATACGCAGTATTTT. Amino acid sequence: CSAKDSRDTQYF.

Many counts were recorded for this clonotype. CDR3 sequence reads: CSARGGGSSYEQYF. DNA for the CDR3: TGCAGTGCTAGAGGTGGGGGGAGCTCCTACGAGCAGTACTTC. V gene TRBV20-1 combines with J gene TRBJ2-7; TRBD2 is a possible D gene (6 bases). There are 14 residues in the CDR3. CDR1 is DFQATT, CDR2 SNEGSKA, per germline (reference sequence). V was clipped by 1 base and J by 0 bases, with 10 bases between them.

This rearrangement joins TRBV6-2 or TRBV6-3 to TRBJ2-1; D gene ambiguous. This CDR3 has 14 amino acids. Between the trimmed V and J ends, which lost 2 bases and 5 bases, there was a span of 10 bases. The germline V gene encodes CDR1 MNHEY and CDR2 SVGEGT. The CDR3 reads CASSYDTVNNEQFF. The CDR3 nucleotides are TGTGCCAGCAGTTACGACACGGTTAACAATGAGCAGTTCTTC.

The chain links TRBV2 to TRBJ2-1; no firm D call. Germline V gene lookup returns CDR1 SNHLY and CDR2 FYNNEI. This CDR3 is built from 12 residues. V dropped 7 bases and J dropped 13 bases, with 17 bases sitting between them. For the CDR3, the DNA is TGTGCCAGCAAGGGCTCGCGCAACACTCAGTTCTTC. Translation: CASKGSRNTQFF.